Presented here are 11 T cell receptor beta chains from one specimen sequenced in a study of blood T cell repertoires in COVID-19. Method: immunoSEQ multiplex PCR; TCRdb's copy keeps in-frame clones and lacks some. The table shows 65,000 to 95,000 clones, with about nine tenths occurring only once. Input material: peripheral blood. These TCRs come from a man between 65 and 79 years old with active or convalescent COVID-19.

The chain combines TRBV18 with TRBJ1-1, with D possibly being TRBD1 (6 bases). The germline V gene has CDR1 KGHSH and CDR2 LQKENI. This CDR3 has 15 amino acids. V was trimmed by 2 bases and J by 4 bases, leaving 14 bases between them. The CDR3 reads CASSPISRGSTEAFF. CDR3 DNA: TGTGCCAGCTCACCAATCAGCAGGGGAAGCACTGAAGCTTTCTTT.

Only one count was recorded for this clone. The rearrangement uses TRBV9 and TRBJ2-3; TRBD2 agrees at 9 bases. J was trimmed by 5 bases and V by 0 bases; bases with no gene match: 16. CDR3 size: 19 residues. Germline V CDR1 and CDR2: SGDLS, YYNGEE. CDR3 bases: TGTGCCAGCAGCGTAGTTGCGCGCCGAGGCGGGGGGGCTTTAGATACGCAGTATTTT. It translates to CASSVVARRGGGALDTQYF.

Only one count was recorded for this clone. The chain combines TRBV28 with TRBJ1-4, with D hard to call. Germline CDR1 and CDR2: MDHEN and SYDVKM. The CDR3 has 13 amino acids. V lost 2 bases to trimming and J lost 7 bases, with 8 bases between them. CDR3 in amino acids: CASSLVRGEKLFF. The CDR3, as DNA: TGTGCCAGCAGTTTAGTAAGAGGTGAAAAACTGTTTTTT.

The CDR3 nucleotides are TGTGCCAGCTCACCTTTACCTCAGGGGGCAGGAATGGCTGGAAACACCATATATTTT. Protein sequence: CASSPLPQGAGMAGNTIYF. The V call is TRBV18, the J call TRBJ1-3; TRBD1 matches 8 bases. The ends lost 3 bases at V and 2 bases at J; junction bases unmatched: 15. Per germline, CDR1 KGHSH and CDR2 LQKENI. The CDR3 is made up of 19 amino acids.

The CDR3 sequence: CASSRARGGRQGEQFF. For the CDR3, the DNA is TGTGCCAGCAGCCGAGCCAGGGGCGGTCGTCAAGGTGAGCAGTTCTTC. The V and J genes are TRBV7-3 and TRBJ2-1; D is perhaps TRBD1 (6 bases). V gave up 5 bases and J gave up 9 bases, with 23 bases separating them. CDR3 length: 16 amino acids. In germline, CDR1 is SGHTA, CDR2 FQGTGA.

This chain joins TRBV7-2 and TRBJ1-1; 9 bases match TRBD1. CDR3 length equals 15 residues. The trim removed 3 bases at V and 1 base at J, leaving 3 bases unmatched. Germline V lookup: CDR1 SGHTA, CDR2 FQGNSA. The DNA for the CDR3 is TGTGCCAGCAGCTTCAGGGGACAGGGGAACACTGAAGCTTTCTTT. Residues: CASSFRGQGNTEAFF.

The chain uses TRBV9 and TRBJ1-1; 7 positions match TRBD1. J was trimmed by 1 base and V by 1 base; bases with no gene match: 4. Germline V gene sequence: CDR1 SGDLS, CDR2 YYNGEE. The CDR3 is made up of 15 amino acids. In DNA, the CDR3 is TGTGCCAGCAGCGTATCGGGACAGTCGAACACTGAAGCTTTCTTT. This gives the protein CASSVSGQSNTEAFF.

The gene calls are TRBV19 and TRBJ2-7; TRBD1 aligns across 10 bases. CDR1 and CDR2 (germline): LNHDA, SQIVND (reference sequence). The J segment lost 0 bases and the V segment lost 4 bases, leaving 6 bases of the junction unmatched. The CDR3 runs 16 residues. DNA of the CDR3: TGTGCCAGTAGTACGGGACAGGGGTGGACCTCCTACGAGCAGTACTTC. Protein product: CASSTGQGWTSYEQYF.

The chain is built from TRBV18 and TRBJ2-1; 8 bases map to TRBD1. V was pared by 3 bases and J by 6 bases, with 10 bases of the junction left unmatched. Per germline, CDR1 KGHSH and CDR2 LQKENI. CDR3 length equals 16 residues. The CDR3 here is CASSPPRVQGGNEQFF. The CDR3 nucleotides are TGTGCCAGCTCACCCCCGCGGGTACAGGGGGGCAATGAGCAGTTCTTC. Full variable domain (outside the CDR3, taken from reference TRBV18 and TRBJ2-1): NAGVMQNPRHLVRRRGQEARLRCSPMKGHSHVYWYRQLPEEGLKFMVYLQKENIIDESGMPKERFSAEFPKEGPSILRIQQVVRGDSAAYFCASSPPRVQGGNEQFFGPGTRLTVL.

The chain employs TRBV18 and TRBJ1-4; no definite D call. Trimming removed 2 bases at V and 10 bases at J, with 14 bases between. There are 14 residues in the CDR3. The V gene's germline CDR1 is KGHSH and CDR2 LQKENI. CDR3 nucleotide sequence: TGTGCCAGCTCACCATCGTCGGACCGGGGAAAACTGTTTTTT. It encodes CASSPSSDRGKLFF.

The chain employs TRBV2 and TRBJ1-2, with TRBD1 identical over 8 bases. CDR3 length: 15 amino acids. In germline, CDR1 is SNHLY, CDR2 FYNNEI. The J segment lost 4 bases and the V segment lost 7 bases, leaving 11 bases of the junction unmatched. Written as DNA, the CDR3 is TGTGCCAGCACACCAGGACCGGGGACAGGCTATGGCTACACCTTC. Its protein is CASTPGPGTGYGYTF. Looking up the rest from reference TRBV2 and TRBJ1-2 gives the full variable domain: EPEVTQTPSHQVTQMGQEVILRCVPISNHLYFYWYRQILGQKVEFLVSFYNNEISEKSEIFDDQFSVERPDGSNFTLKIRSTKLEDSAMYFCASTPGPGTGYGYTFGSGTRLTVV.